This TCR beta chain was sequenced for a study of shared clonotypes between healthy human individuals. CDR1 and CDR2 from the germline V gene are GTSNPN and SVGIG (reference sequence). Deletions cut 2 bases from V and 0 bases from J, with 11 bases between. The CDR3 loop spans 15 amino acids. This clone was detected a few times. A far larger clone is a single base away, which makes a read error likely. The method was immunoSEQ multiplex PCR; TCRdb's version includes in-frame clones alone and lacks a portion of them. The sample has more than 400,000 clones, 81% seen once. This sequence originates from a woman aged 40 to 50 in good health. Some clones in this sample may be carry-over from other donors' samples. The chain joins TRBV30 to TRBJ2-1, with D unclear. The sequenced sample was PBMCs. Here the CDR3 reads CAWSSWLSSYNEQFF. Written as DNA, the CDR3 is TGTGCCTGGAGTTCATGGCTAAGCTCCTACAATGAGCAGTTCTTC.